Sequencing of this TCR beta chain was carried out in a study of CD8 T cells in ankylosing spondylitis. In its sample, this clonotype was seen a few times. Its specificity is not known. Scientists made TCR beta libraries using quantitative 5'-RACE with molecular barcodes. TCRdb itself ran the 5' RACE reads through MiXCR, one entry per CDR3 protein. The sample carries some 340,000 distinct CDR3 sequences, about 15% recorded once. The study's findings and limits: Earlier authors reported some of these motif variants in reactive arthritis synovial fluid and blood. There was reportedly significant enrichment of clones that were disease-linked in matched ankylosing spondylitis synovial fluid. What seemed typical of ankylosing spondylitis blood was a TCR beta motif built from several highly homologous variants.

This TCR was recovered from a male donor with ankylosing spondylitis or in good health (not recorded which). The source material was blood, either unsorted or a sorted T cell fraction (not recorded which).

Written as DNA, the CDR3 is TGTGCTAGTGGTTTGGTAACAGGGGCCTACGAGCAGTACTTC. It translates to CASGLVTGAYEQYF. The chain couples TRBV12-5 to TRBJ2-7; 7 nucleotides agree with TRBD1. Losses at the gene ends were 0 bases for V and 2 bases for J; bases not matched to a gene: 1. Germline assignment: CDR1 LGHNT and CDR2 FRNRAP. The CDR3 has 14 amino acids.